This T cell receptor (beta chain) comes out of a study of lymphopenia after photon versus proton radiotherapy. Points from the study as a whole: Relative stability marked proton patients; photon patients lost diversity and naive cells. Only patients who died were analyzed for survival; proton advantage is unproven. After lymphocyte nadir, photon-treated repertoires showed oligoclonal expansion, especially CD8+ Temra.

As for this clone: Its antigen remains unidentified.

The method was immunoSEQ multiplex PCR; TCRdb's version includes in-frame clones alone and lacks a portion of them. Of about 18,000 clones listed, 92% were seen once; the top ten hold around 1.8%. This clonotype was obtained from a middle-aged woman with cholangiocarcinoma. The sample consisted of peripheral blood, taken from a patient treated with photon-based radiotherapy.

The CDR3 nucleotides are TGCGCCAGCAGCAATGACGCGGCGGGGGAGCAGTACTTC. It encodes CASSNDAAGEQYF. This chain joins TRBV5-1 and TRBJ2-7, with D maybe TRBD2 (6 bases). Trimming pared 4 bases from V and 7 bases from J, leaving 15 bases between. The germline CDR1 and CDR2 sequences are SGHRS and YFSETQ. The CDR3 sequence is 13 residues long. The variable domain in full, with the rest retrieved from reference TRBV5-1 and TRBJ2-7, is KAGVTQTPRYLIKTRGQQVTLSCSPISGHRSVSWYQQTPGQGLQFLFEYFSETQRNKGNFPGRFSGRQFSNSRSEMNVSTLELGDSALYLCASSNDAAGEQYFGPGTRLTVT.